A single sample gave rise to the 12 T cell receptor beta chains below, sequenced in a study of T cells in Graves' hyperthyroidism and ophthalmopathy (dated by TCRdb to about 2019). The library was built by means of multiplex PCR. Sequencing was carried out with an Illumina HiSeq 2000. The TCR beta CDR3 regions were amplified from the RNA transcripts. For the first round of RT-PCR on the TCR CDR3, the HTBI primer set was used together with the Qiagen OneStep RT-PCR kit. TCRdb applied fastp at Q25 and MiXCR to the public reads, then kept only in-frame beta chains. Each entry is one CDR3 protein sequence, shown with its most common DNA and genes. The sample table shows around 500,000 distinct CDR3 sequences, and about 15% are seen once. The ten largest clones capture about 17% of the sample. Material for sequencing was blood. Source of these receptors: a woman younger than 35 with Graves' hyperthyroidism.

This clonotype was counted ten times or more. The chain employs TRBV6-1 and TRBJ2-7; TRBD1 matches at 7 bases. This CDR3 has 15 amino acids. Germline CDR1 is MNHNS and CDR2 is SASEGT. With 6 bases clipped from V and 4 bases from J, the junction kept 12 bases outside the gene matches. CDR3 DNA: TGTGCCAGCAGGATACAGGGGCCTCCTGGGTACGAGCAGTACGTC. Translating it yields CASRIQGPPGYEQYV.

This clonotype was seen at least ten times. Being one base from a much bigger clone, this may be a read error. This chain uses TRBV7-2 with TRBJ1-1, with 8 positions matching TRBD1. Germline loops: CDR1 SGHTA, CDR2 FQGNSA. CDR3 length equals 14 residues. V trimming: 6 bases; J trimming: 1 base; junction bases outside the gene matches: 4. The CDR3 nucleotides are TGTGCCAGCAGGGCAGGGGGCGCGAACACTGAAGCTTTCTTT. As protein: CASRAGGANTEAFF.

There are a few counts of this clonotype. The chain has TRBV20-1 and TRBJ2-7; 9 bases map to TRBD1. Germline-derived CDR1 and CDR2 are DFQATT and SNEGSKA (reference sequence). CDR3 length equals 14 residues. The V and J ends lost 3 bases and 4 bases, in that order; junction bases with no gene match: 7. Written as DNA, the CDR3 is TGCAGTGCTAGCCCCTACGGACAGGGGTACGAGCAGTACGTC. Amino acid sequence: CSASPYGQGYEQYV.

In this sample, this clonotype turned up many times. This chain uses TRBV11-3 with TRBJ2-7; 16 bases fit TRBD2. The germline V gene encodes CDR1 SGHNT and CDR2 YENEEA. The V gene end was trimmed by 5 bases and the J gene end by 0 bases; junction bases not matched to a gene: 7. CDR3 length: 18 amino acids. The CDR3: CASSLGLAGGPGSYEQYF. CDR3 bases: TGTGCCAGCAGCCTGGGACTAGCGGGAGGGCCAGGCTCCTACGAGCAGTACTTC.

This clonotype appeared many times. The rearrangement joins TRBV27 to TRBJ2-3; TRBD2 aligns across 10 bases. J lost 3 bases, V lost 6 bases, and 3 bases had no gene match. Germline V gene data show CDR1 as MNHEY and CDR2 as SMNVEV (reference sequence). The CDR3 spans 14 residues. In nucleotides, the CDR3 is TGTGCCAGCAGCGTTAGCGGGAGGACAGATACGCAGTATTTT. Its protein product is CASSVSGRTDTQYF.

Ten or more counts support this clonotype. The chain has TRBV3-1 and TRBJ1-1; D unclear. The germline V gene has CDR1 LGHDT and CDR2 YNNKEL (reference sequence). This CDR3 spans 15 amino acids. V lost 0 bases and J lost 1, with 9 bases in between. The CDR3 sequence is CASSQDENSNTEAFF. The CDR3 DNA reads TGTGCCAGCAGCCAAGACGAGAACTCGAACACTGAAGCTTTCTTT.

This clonotype was counted at least ten times. The J gene is TRBJ2-1, the V gene TRBV27; possible D gene TRBD2, 5 bases. Germline V CDR1 and CDR2: MNHEY, SMNVEV (reference sequence). V was trimmed by 4 bases and J by 2 bases, leaving 9 bases between them. The CDR3 sequence is 14 residues long. The CDR3 nucleotides read TGTGCCAGCAGTTCGGACTTACCCTACAATGAGCAGTTCTTC. As protein: CASSSDLPYNEQFF.

This clonotype was seen repeatedly, ten times or more. This chain joins TRBV6-2 or TRBV6-3 and TRBJ1-2; the D gene is possibly TRBD1 (6 bases). Deletions cut 0 bases from V and 4 bases from J, with 12 bases between. Germline V CDR1 and CDR2: MNHEY, SVGEGT. The CDR3 spans 15 residues. CDR3 sequence reads: CASSYSKGQRYGYTF. The CDR3 DNA reads as TGTGCCAGCAGTTACTCGAAGGGACAACGCTATGGCTACACCTTC.

This clonotype was seen at least ten times. This chain joins TRBV24-1 and TRBJ1-4; D ambiguous. Germline loops: CDR1 KGHDR, CDR2 SFDVKD. Trimming took 4 bases from V and 7 from J, leaving 9 bases between them. The CDR3 sequence is 13 residues long. The CDR3 DNA reads TGTGCCACCAGTGACTCCTGGGGTGAAAAACTGTTTTTT. This translates into CATSDSWGEKLFF.

This clonotype appeared many times. V gene TRBV2 combines with J gene TRBJ2-2; D remains ambiguous. Germline assignment: CDR1 SNHLY and CDR2 FYNNEI. CDR3 length: 13 residues. V shed 7 bases and J shed 4 bases, with 10 bases lying between them. The CDR3 reads CASMKPGTGELFF. CDR3 in DNA: TGTGCCAGCATGAAGCCCGGCACCGGGGAGCTGTTTTTT. Combining the CDR3 with reference TRBV2 and TRBJ2-2 gives the whole variable domain EPEVTQTPSHQVTQMGQEVILRCVPISNHLYFYWYRQILGQKVEFLVSFYNNEISEKSEIFDDQFSVERPDGSNFTLKIRSTKLEDSAMYFCASMKPGTGELFFGEGSRLTVL.

This clonotype was detected ten times or more. This chain connects TRBV5-1 to TRBJ1-1, with 8 bases fitting TRBD1. The V and J ends lost 0 bases and 10 bases, in that order; junction bases with no gene match: 2. CDR1 is SGHRS, CDR2 YFSETQ, per germline. CDR3 length: 12 residues. CDR3 sequence reads: CASSLAGQGAFF. The CDR3 DNA sequence: TGCGCCAGCAGCTTGGCCGGACAGGGAGCTTTCTTT.

The CDR3 is CASSTPDLVTEAFF. CDR3 DNA sequence: TGTGCCAGTAGTACCCCTGACCTCGTAACTGAAGCTTTCTTT. The chain links TRBV19 to TRBJ1-1; no clear D. Germline V CDR1 and CDR2: LNHDA, SQIVND (reference sequence). This CDR3 spans 14 amino acids. The V end was cut by 4 bases, the J end by 5 bases, with 14 bases between.